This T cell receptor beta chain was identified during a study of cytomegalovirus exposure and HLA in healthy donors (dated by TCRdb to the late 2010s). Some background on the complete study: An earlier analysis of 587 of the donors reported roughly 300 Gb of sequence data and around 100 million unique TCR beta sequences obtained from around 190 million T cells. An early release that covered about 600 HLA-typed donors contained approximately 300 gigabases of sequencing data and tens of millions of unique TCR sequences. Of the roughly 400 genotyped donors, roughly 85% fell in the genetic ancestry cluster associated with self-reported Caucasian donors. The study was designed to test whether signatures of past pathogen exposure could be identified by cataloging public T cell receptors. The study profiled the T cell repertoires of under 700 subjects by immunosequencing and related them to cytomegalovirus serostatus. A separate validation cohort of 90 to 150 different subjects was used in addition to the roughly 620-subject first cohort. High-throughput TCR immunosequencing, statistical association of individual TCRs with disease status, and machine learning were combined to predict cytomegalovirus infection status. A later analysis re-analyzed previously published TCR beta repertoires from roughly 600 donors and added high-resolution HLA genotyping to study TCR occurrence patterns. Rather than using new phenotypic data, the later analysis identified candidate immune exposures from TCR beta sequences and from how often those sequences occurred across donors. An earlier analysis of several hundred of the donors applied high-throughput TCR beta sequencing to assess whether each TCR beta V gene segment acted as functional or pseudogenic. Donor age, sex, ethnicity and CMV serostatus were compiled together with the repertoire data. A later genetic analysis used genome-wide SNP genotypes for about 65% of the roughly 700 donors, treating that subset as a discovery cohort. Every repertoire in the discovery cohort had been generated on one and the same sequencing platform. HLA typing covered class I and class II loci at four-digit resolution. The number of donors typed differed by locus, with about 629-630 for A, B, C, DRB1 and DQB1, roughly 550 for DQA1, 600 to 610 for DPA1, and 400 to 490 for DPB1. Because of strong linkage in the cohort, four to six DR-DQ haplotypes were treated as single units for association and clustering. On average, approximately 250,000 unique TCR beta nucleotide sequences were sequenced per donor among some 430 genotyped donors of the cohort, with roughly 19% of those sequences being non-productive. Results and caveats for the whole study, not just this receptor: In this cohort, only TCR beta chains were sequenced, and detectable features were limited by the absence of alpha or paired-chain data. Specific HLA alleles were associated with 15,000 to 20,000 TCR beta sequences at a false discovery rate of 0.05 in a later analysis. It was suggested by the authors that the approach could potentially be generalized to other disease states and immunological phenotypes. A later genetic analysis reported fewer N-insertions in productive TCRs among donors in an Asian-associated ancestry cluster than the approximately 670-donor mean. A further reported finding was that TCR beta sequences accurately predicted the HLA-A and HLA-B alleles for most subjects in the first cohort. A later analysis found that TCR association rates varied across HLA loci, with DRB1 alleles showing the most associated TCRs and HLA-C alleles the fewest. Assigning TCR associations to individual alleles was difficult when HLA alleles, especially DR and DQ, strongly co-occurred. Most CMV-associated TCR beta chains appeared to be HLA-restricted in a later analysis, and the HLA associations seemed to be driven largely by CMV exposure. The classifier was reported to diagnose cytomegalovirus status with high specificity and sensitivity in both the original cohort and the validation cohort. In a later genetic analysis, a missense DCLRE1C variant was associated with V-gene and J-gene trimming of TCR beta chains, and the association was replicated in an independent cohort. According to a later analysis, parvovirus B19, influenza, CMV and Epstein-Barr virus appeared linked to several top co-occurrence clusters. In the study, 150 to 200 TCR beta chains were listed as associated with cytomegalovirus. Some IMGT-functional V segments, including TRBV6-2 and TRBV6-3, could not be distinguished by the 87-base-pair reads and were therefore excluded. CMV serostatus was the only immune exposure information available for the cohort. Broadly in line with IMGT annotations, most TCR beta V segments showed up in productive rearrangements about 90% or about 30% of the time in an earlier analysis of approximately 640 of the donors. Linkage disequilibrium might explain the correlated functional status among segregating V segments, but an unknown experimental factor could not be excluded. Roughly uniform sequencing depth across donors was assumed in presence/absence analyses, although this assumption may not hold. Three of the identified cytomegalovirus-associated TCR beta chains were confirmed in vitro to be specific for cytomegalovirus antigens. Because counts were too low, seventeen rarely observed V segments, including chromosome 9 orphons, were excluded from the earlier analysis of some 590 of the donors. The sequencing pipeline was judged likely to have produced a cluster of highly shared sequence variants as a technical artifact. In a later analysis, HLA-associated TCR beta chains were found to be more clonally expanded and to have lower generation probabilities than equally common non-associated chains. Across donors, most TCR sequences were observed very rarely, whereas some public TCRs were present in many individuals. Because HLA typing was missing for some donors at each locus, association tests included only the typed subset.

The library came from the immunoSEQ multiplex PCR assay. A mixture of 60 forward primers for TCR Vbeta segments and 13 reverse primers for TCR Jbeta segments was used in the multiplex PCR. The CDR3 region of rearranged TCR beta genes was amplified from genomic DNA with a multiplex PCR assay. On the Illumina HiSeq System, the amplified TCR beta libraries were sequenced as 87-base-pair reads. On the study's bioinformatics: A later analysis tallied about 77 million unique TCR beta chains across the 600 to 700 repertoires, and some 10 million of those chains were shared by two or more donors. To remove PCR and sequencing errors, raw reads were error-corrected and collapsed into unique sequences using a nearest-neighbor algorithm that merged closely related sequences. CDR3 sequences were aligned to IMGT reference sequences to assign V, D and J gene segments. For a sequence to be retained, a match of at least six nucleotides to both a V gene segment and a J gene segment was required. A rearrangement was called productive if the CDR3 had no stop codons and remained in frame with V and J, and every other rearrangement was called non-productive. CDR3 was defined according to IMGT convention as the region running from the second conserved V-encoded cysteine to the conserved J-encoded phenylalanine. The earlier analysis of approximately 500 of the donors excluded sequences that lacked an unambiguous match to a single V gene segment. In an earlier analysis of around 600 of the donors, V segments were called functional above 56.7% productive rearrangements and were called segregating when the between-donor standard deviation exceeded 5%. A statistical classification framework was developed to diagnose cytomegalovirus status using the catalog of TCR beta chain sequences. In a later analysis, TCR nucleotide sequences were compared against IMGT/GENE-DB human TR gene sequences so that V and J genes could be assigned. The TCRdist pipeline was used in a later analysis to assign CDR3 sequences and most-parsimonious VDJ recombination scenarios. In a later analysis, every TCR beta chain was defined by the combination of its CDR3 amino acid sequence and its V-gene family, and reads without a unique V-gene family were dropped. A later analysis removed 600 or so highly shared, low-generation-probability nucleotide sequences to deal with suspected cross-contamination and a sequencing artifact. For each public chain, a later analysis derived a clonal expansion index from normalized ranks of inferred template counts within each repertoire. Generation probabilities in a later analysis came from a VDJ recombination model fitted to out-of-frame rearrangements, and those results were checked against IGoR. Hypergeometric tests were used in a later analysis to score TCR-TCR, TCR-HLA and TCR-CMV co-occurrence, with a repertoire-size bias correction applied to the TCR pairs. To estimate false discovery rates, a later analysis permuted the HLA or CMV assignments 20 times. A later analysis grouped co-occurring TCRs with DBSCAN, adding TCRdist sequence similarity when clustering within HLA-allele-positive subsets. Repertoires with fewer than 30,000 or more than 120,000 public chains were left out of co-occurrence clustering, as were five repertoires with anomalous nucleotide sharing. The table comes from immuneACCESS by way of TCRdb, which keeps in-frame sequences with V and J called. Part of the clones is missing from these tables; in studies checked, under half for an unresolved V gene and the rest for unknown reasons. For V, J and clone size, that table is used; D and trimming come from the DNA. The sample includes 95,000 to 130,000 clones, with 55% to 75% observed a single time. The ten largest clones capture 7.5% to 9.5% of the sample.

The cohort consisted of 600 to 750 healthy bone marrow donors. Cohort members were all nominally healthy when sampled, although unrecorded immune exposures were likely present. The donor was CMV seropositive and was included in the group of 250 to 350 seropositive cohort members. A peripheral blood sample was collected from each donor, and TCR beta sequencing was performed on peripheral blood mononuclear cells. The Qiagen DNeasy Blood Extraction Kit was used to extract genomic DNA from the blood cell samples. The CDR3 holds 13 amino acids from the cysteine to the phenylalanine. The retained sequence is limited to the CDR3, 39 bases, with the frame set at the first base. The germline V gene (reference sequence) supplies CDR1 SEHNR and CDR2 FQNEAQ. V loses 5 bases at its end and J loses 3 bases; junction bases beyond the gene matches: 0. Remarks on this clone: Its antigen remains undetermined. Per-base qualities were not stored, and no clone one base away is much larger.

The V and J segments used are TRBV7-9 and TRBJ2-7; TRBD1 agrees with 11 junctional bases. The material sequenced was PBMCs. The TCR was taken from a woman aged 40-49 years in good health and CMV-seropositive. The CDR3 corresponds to CASSGTGGYEQYF. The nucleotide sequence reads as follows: TGTGCCAGCAGCGGGACAGGGGGCTACGAGCAGTACTTC.